This T cell receptor beta chain was identified during a study of tumor and adjacent non-tumor tissue in lung cancer. Study results and caveats: Normal lung showed higher cumulative top 100 clone frequency than tumor. Significantly higher TCR diversity was found in tumor than normal lung. Tumor TCR diversity, when higher, was linked to shorter survival.

This sample's RNA came from whole unsorted tissue. Newly diagnosed lung cancer patients had thoracic surgery in China, August–late 2014, without prior chemotherapy. A note on this clonotype: Its antigen is as yet unknown.

CDR1 is MDHEN and CDR2 is SYDVKM in the germline V gene. The CDR3 has 14 amino acids. Trimming cost V 5 bases and J 6 bases; bases outside gene matches: 10. Three rounds of nested PCR, following a modified ARM-PCR protocol, produced the TCRbeta library. TCRdb reprocessed the multiplex PCR reads with MiXCR, giving one entry per CDR3 protein. This table holds about 80,000 distinct CDR3 sequences, roughly 72% found once. The sequencing input was lung tumor tissue. This receptor was obtained from a woman aged 35 to 49 with non-small cell lung cancer. The chain has TRBV28 and TRBJ2-7; 7 bases line up with TRBD1. The CDR3 DNA reads TGTGCCAGCAGTCATAGGGACAGTCCCTGCGAGCAGTACTTC. Residues: CASSHRDSPCEQYF.